The 12 T cell receptor beta chains below were found in one sample sequenced in a study of blood T cell repertoires in COVID-19. Data came from immunoSEQ multiplex PCR; TCRdb stores just in-frame clones and leaves some out. The sample holds 150,000 or so clones, approximately 92% seen once. Sequenced input: peripheral blood. Source of these receptors: a man aged 25 to 40 with COVID-19, enrolled during active disease.

V gene TRBV27 combines with J gene TRBJ2-7, with TRBD1 matching over 10 bases. Germline CDR1 is MNHEY and CDR2 is SMNVEV (reference sequence). V was pared by 6 bases and J by 5 bases, with 13 bases of the junction left unmatched. The CDR3 covers 16 residues. DNA for the CDR3: TGTGCCAGCAGCCCCTTCCCCGGGACAGGGGTACACGAGCAGTACTTC. This gives the protein CASSPFPGTGVHEQYF.

The chain employs TRBV12-3 or TRBV12-4 and TRBJ2-4; D is ambiguous. Trimming stripped 3 bases from V and 4 bases from J, with 7 bases between. This CDR3 comprises 13 residues. The CDR3 loop is CASSFLNKNIQYF. The CDR3 DNA is TGTGCCAGCAGTTTTCTTAATAAAAACATTCAGTACTTC.

The V gene is TRBV27, the J gene TRBJ2-5; 7 nucleotides agree with TRBD1. There are 13 residues in the CDR3. Germline V gives CDR1 MNHEY, CDR2 SMNVEV (reference sequence). J lost 4 bases, V lost 5 bases, and 4 bases had no gene match. The CDR3 spells CASSDRVGETQYF. The DNA for the CDR3 is TGTGCCAGCAGTGACAGGGTCGGAGAGACCCAGTACTTC.

The chain links TRBV3-1 (or the pseudogene TRBV3-2) to TRBJ1-2; weak D call: TRBD1 (5 bases). Germline V gene sequence: CDR1 LGHDT, CDR2 YNNKEL (reference sequence). The CDR3 loop spans 13 amino acids. Trimming pared 4 bases from V and 6 bases from J, leaving 12 bases between. The CDR3: CASSPHGGDGYTF. The DNA of the CDR3 is TGTGCCAGCAGCCCTCATGGGGGGGATGGCTACACCTTC.

The rearrangement links TRBV30 to TRBJ2-7; TRBD1 agrees at 7 bases. The CDR3 extends over 13 amino acids. Germline loops: CDR1 GTSNPN, CDR2 SVGIG (reference sequence). After removal of 2 bases from V and 7 bases from J, the junction contained 8 bases not matched to a gene. The CDR3: CAWSFRDSREQYF. Written as DNA, the CDR3 is TGTGCCTGGAGTTTTAGGGACAGCAGGGAGCAGTACTTC.

J is TRBJ1-3 and V is TRBV6-5; D gene uncertain. V was shortened by 8 bases and J by 7 bases, with 15 bases between the two germline ends. The CDR3 is 13 amino acids. CDR1 is MNHEY and CDR2 is SVGAGI in the germline V gene. The CDR3, as DNA: TGTGCCAGCTATCCAACACCGGGGAACACCATATATTTT. This encodes CASYPTPGNTIYF.

V and J are TRBV4-2 and TRBJ2-5; D is uncertain. Germline CDR1 LGHNA, CDR2 YNFKEQ. The CDR3 sequence is 15 residues long. Trimming left V 1 base short and J 5 bases short, with 14 bases between. CDR3 residues: CASSQVKSGSETQYF. CDR3 DNA: TGTGCCAGCAGCCAAGTGAAATCAGGAAGCGAGACCCAGTACTTC.

The chain couples TRBV4-2 to TRBJ1-2; D call uncertain. This CDR3 contains 14 residues. Germline lookup yields CDR1 LGHNA and CDR2 YNFKEQ. V shed 3 bases and J shed 4 bases, with 12 bases lying between them. The CDR3 here is CASSHPLGGYGYTF. CDR3 coding DNA: TGTGCCAGCAGCCATCCTCTCGGCGGCTATGGCTACACCTTC.

The chain has TRBV5-1 and TRBJ1-2; TRBD1 might be the D (6 bases). The CDR3 length is 15 residues. CDR1 and CDR2 from the germline V gene are SGHRS and YFSETQ. Trimming removed 3 bases from V and 8 bases from J, with 20 bases in between. This CDR3 reads CASSSIQGLREGYTF. CDR3 sequence (DNA): TGCGCCAGCAGCTCGATTCAGGGGTTAAGGGAAGGCTACACCTTC. The variable domain in full, completed from reference TRBV5-1 and TRBJ1-2, reads KAGVTQTPRYLIKTRGQQVTLSCSPISGHRSVSWYQQTPGQGLQFLFEYFSETQRNKGNFPGRFSGRQFSNSRSEMNVSTLELGDSALYLCASSSIQGLREGYTFGSGTRLTVV.

This clone was seen a single time. The V and J genes are TRBV19 and TRBJ2-1; D perhaps matches TRBD2 (7 bases). Per germline, CDR1 LNHDA and CDR2 SQIVND (reference sequence). Trimming took off 5 bases at V and 2 bases at J, with 10 bases between the two ends. The CDR3 is 14 amino acids. The CDR3 reads CASSPGGPYNEQFF. The CDR3 DNA sequence: TGTGCCAGTAGTCCGGGGGGCCCCTACAATGAGCAGTTCTTC.

This chain connects TRBV10-3 to TRBJ1-4; 7 nucleotides agree with TRBD1. Per the germline V gene, CDR1 is ENHRY and CDR2 is SYGVKD. The CDR3 spans 16 residues. The V gene end was trimmed by 0 bases and the J gene end by 8 bases; junction bases not matched to a gene: 9. CDR3: CAISESGTDGREKLFF. Written as DNA, the CDR3 is TGTGCCATCAGTGAGTCGGGGACAGACGGTAGGGAAAAACTGTTTTTT.

This chain joins TRBV7-3 and TRBJ2-2, with 7 bases identical to TRBD1. The junction had 6 bases not matched to a gene; V was cut back by 5 bases and J by 6 bases. This CDR3 has 14 residues. Germline V CDR1 and CDR2: SGHTA, FQGTGA. The DNA for the CDR3 is TGTGCCAGCAGCCAGACAGGGTTTGCCGGGGAGCTGTTTTTT. As protein: CASSQTGFAGELFF.